The next 20 T cell receptor beta chains were all read from a single sample in a study of control samples from healthy donors and cancer patients. Clones were sequenced by immunoSEQ multiplex PCR, and TCRdb holds only the in-frame ones, with some missing. Here the sample spans more than 100,000 clones, about 89% being singletons. Sequencing was done on a sample of PBMCs. All receptors come from a man in his 60s with lung cancer.

The chain employs TRBV18 and TRBJ2-7; 8 bases are a match to TRBD1. The length of the CDR3 is 14 residues. CDR1 KGHSH and CDR2 LQKENI come from the germline V gene. With V trimmed by 3 bases and J by 7 bases, 8 bases remained unmatched. CDR3 loop: CASSPATGAEEQYV. The CDR3 nucleotides are TGTGCCAGCTCACCGGCGACAGGGGCAGAAGAGCAGTACGTC.

This clone appeared a single time. This sequence joins TRBV7-9 and TRBJ2-2, with TRBD1 identical over 9 bases. Germline V gene lookup returns CDR1 SEHNR and CDR2 FQNEAQ (reference sequence). Trimming took 5 bases from V and 4 from J; bases not matched to a gene: 20. There are 20 residues in the CDR3. CDR3 sequence reads: CASSKTGTGFPEGLTGELFF. The DNA of the CDR3 is TGTGCCAGCAGCAAAACCGGGACAGGGTTCCCTGAAGGGCTCACCGGGGAGCTGTTTTTT.

This clone was seen only once. The chain carries TRBV7-2 and TRBJ1-1, with D tentatively TRBD1 (6 bases). The V gene lost 5 bases and the J gene lost 1 base, with 14 bases spanning the gap. The V gene's germline CDR1 is SGHTA and CDR2 FQGNSA. The CDR3 consists of 15 residues. CDR3 sequence reads: CASSGGGTWNTEAFF. The CDR3, as DNA: TGTGCCAGCAGCGGGGGGGGCACATGGAACACTGAAGCTTTCTTT.

In DNA, the CDR3 is TGCGCCAGCAGCTTGGACGGACAATACGAGCAGTACGTC. It translates to CASSLDGQYEQYV. The chain couples TRBV5-1 to TRBJ2-7, with a weak D call TRBD1 (5 bases). This CDR3 has 13 residues. Germline-derived CDR1 and CDR2 are SGHRS and YFSETQ. Deletions cut 0 bases from V and 4 bases from J, with 8 bases between.

This clone has only a few counts. The chain joins TRBV7-6 to TRBJ1-1, with D possibly TRBD1 on 6 matching bases. The V and J ends lost 5 bases and 5 bases respectively, with 18 bases between them. The germline V gene encodes CDR1 SGHVS and CDR2 FNYEAQ. The CDR3 has 15 residues. CDR3 sequence: CASSPMAGEGTEAFF. CDR3 DNA: TGTGCCAGCAGCCCGATGGCAGGGGAAGGGACTGAAGCTTTCTTT.

This chain links TRBV30 with TRBJ1-5; D not certain. The length of the CDR3 is 14 residues. Trimming stripped 6 bases from V and 5 bases from J, with 17 bases between. Germline V gene sequence: CDR1 GTSNPN, CDR2 SVGIG (reference sequence). The CDR3 region has the DNA TGTGCCTGTAGAGGGCCGCGTACGGATCAGCCCCAGCATTTT. Translating gives CACRGPRTDQPQHF.

The J gene is TRBJ2-3, the V gene TRBV29-1; D might be TRBD1 (6 bases). This CDR3 contains 17 residues. Germline V gene sequence: CDR1 SQVTM, CDR2 ANQGSEA. V lost 8 bases and J 4 bases, leaving 28 bases between the germline ends. Here the CDR3 reads CSISGLTQGRGADTQYF. CDR3 bases: TGCAGCATTTCTGGATTAACCCAGGGGCGAGGTGCAGATACGCAGTATTTT.

The rearrangement uses TRBV6-4 and TRBJ2-3, with unresolved D. The germline V gene has CDR1 MRHNA and CDR2 SNTAGT. The CDR3 contains 13 residues. V gave up 4 bases and J gave up 3 bases, with 8 bases separating them. The CDR3 protein is CASSGSVTDTQYF. CDR3 bases: TGTGCCAGCAGTGGGTCAGTTACAGATACGCAGTATTTT.

This clone came up a few times. This chain links TRBV25-1 with TRBJ1-6; the D is unclear. Germline values: CDR1 MGHDK, CDR2 SYGVNS. The V end lost 4 bases, the J end lost 8 bases, and 6 bases lay between the germline ends. This CDR3 spans 12 amino acids. The CDR3 region has the DNA TGTGCCAGCAGTGTTCAGCATTCACCCCTCCACTTT. Translated, it gives CASSVQHSPLHF.

The genes are TRBV24-1 and TRBJ1-1, with 7 bases lining up with TRBD1. After removal of 9 bases from V and 1 base from J, the junction contained 4 bases not matched to a gene. The CDR3 runs 13 residues. The V gene's germline CDR1 is KGHDR and CDR2 SFDVKD. CDR3: CATGDRKNTEAFF. The CDR3 DNA sequence: TGTGCCACCGGGGACAGAAAGAACACTGAAGCTTTCTTT.

In regard to this clone: Other DNA sequences of this sample code for an identical CDR3. The rearrangement joins TRBV7-9 to TRBJ1-2, with 7 positions matching TRBD1. From germline, CDR1 is SEHNR and CDR2 FQNEAQ (reference sequence). The CDR3 runs 14 residues. V gave up 2 bases and J gave up 2 bases; unmatched junction bases: 2. The CDR3 here is CASSLTGANYGYTF. CDR3 in DNA: TGTGCCAGCAGCTTAACAGGGGCGAACTATGGCTACACCTTC.

V gene TRBV15 combines with J gene TRBJ1-5; D is possibly TRBD1 (5 bases). The CDR3 is made up of 15 amino acids. Germline V gene lookup returns CDR1 LNHNV and CDR2 YYDKDF (reference sequence). With 0 bases removed from V and 3 bases from J, the gap between germline ends came to 9 bases. The CDR3 loop reads CATSREGRNNQPQHF. The DNA of the CDR3 is TGTGCCACCAGCAGAGAGGGACGGAACAATCAGCCCCAGCATTTT.

The J gene is TRBJ2-1, the V gene TRBV6-6; the match to TRBD1 covers 7 bases. The CDR3 is 14 residues long. Trimming took 8 bases from V and 5 from J; bases not matched to a gene: 9. Germline V lookup: CDR1 MNHNY, CDR2 SVGAGI (reference sequence). CDR3 in DNA: TGTGCCAGCCGGAGAACAGGGGACAACAATGAGCAGTTCTTC. As protein: CASRRTGDNNEQFF.

This sequence joins TRBV12-3 or TRBV12-4 and TRBJ2-7; possibly TRBD1 for D (6 bases). The V end lost 5 bases, the J end lost 9 bases, and 17 bases lay between the germline ends. The CDR3 covers 13 residues. The CDR3 DNA is TGTGCCAGCAGTCTGGGCGAAGACAGGTCGCAGTACGTC. Protein: CASSLGEDRSQYV.

Details on this clone: The identical CDR3 is also encoded by other nucleotide sequences in the sample. The genes are TRBV12-3 or TRBV12-4 and TRBJ2-2; D not certain. CDR3 length equals 13 residues. The ends were cut back, 3 bases at V and 4 bases at J, with 6 bases in the middle. Written as DNA, the CDR3 is TGTGCCAGCAGTTTCTCAGTCACCGGGGAGCTGTTTTTT. Translating gives CASSFSVTGELFF.

The chain uses TRBV18 and TRBJ1-1; weak D call: TRBD1 (5 bases). From germline, CDR1 is KGHSH and CDR2 LQKENI. The CDR3 runs 14 residues. V gave up 4 bases and J gave up 10 bases, with 19 bases separating them. The chain's CDR3 is CASSLEGTGSRAFF. CDR3 sequence (DNA): TGTGCCAGCTCACTGGAAGGGACGGGAAGCAGAGCTTTCTTT. The complete variable domain, with remaining parts taken from reference TRBV18 and TRBJ1-1, reads NAGVMQNPRHLVRRRGQEARLRCSPMKGHSHVYWYRQLPEEGLKFMVYLQKENIIDESGMPKERFSAEFPKEGPSILRIQQVVRGDSAAYFCASSLEGTGSRAFFGQGTRLTVV.

This sequence joins TRBV7-9 and TRBJ1-1, with D uncertain. This CDR3 spans 15 amino acids. Germline assignment: CDR1 SEHNR and CDR2 FQNEAQ (reference sequence). V lost 5 bases and J lost 6, with 19 bases in between. DNA of the CDR3: TGTGCCAGCAGCACCGGGCCCGGGAGTGGGCCTGAAGCTTTCTTT. Encoded protein: CASSTGPGSGPEAFF.

V gene TRBV5-6 combines with J gene TRBJ1-5; a possible D gene is TRBD1 (6 bases). V dropped 0 bases and J dropped 1 base, with 11 bases sitting between them. Germline loops: CDR1 SGHDT, CDR2 YYEEEE. The CDR3 runs to 16 residues. The CDR3 DNA follows: TGTGCCAGCAGCTTGGAACGTACAGGGAGCAATCAGCCCCAGCATTTT. It yields the protein CASSLERTGSNQPQHF.

J is TRBJ2-3 and V is TRBV11-3; 8 positions agree with TRBD2. Trimming cost V 1 base and J 2 bases; bases outside gene matches: 5. Germline CDR1 and CDR2: SGHNT and YENEEA. This CDR3 is built from 16 residues. This CDR3 reads CASSLGAGGPTDTQYF. The CDR3 DNA sequence: TGTGCCAGCAGCTTAGGGGCGGGGGGCCCCACAGATACGCAGTATTTT.

V usage is TRBV6-6 and J usage is TRBJ1-2; maybe TRBD1 (5 bases). Germline CDR1 MNHNY, CDR2 SVGAGI (reference sequence). The V and J ends lost 8 bases and 6 bases respectively, with 19 bases between them. The CDR3 is 14 amino acids. In DNA, the CDR3 is TGTGCCAGCCCCCGTCCGGGAACAGGTGATGGCTACACCTTC. Its protein is CASPRPGTGDGYTF.